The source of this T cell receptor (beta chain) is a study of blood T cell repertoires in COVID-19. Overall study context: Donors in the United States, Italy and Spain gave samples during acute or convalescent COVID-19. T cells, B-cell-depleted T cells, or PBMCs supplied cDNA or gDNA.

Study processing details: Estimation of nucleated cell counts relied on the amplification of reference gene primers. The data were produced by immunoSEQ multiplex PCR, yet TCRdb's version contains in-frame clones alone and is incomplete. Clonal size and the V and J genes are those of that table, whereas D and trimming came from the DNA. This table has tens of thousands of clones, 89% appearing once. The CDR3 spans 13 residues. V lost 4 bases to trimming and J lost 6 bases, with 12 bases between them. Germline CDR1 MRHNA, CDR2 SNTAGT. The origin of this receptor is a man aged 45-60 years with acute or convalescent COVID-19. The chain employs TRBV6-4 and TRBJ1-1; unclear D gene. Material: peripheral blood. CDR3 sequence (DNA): TGTGCCAGCAGTGCCCACCGGGAGGCTGAAGCTTTCTTT. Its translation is CASSAHREAEAFF.